This entry lists 20 T cell receptor beta chains sequenced from one sample in a study of human versus mouse CDR3 diversity and MHC coevolution. The assay was immunoSEQ multiplex PCR, and TCRdb's table has in-frame clones only and misses some. This table has tens of thousands of clones, 94% appearing once. The specimen was naive CD4+ T cells from blood. Subset of the sample: CD45RO-negative CD62L-positive naive CD4 T cells. The source is a person between 60 and 70 years old in good health.

V gene TRBV6-5 combines with J gene TRBJ2-3; tentative D call: TRBD1 (5 bases). This CDR3 comprises 14 residues. From germline, CDR1 is MNHEY and CDR2 SVGAGI. V was clipped by 2 bases and J by 4 bases, with 10 bases between them. CDR3 loop: CASSYGQGADTQYF. The CDR3 DNA follows: TGTGCCAGCAGTTACGGGCAGGGCGCAGATACGCAGTATTTT.

J is TRBJ1-2 and V is TRBV29-1; no firm D call. V was trimmed by 4 bases and J by 5 bases, leaving 2 bases between them. Germline V lookup: CDR1 SQVTM, CDR2 ANQGSEA. This CDR3 region has 9 residues. The CDR3 nucleotides read TGCAGCGTTGTATATGGCTACACCTTC. Translated: CSVVYGYTF.

The rearrangement links TRBV6-6 to TRBJ2-6; D is uncertain. This CDR3 region has 14 residues. CDR1 MNHNY and CDR2 SVGAGI come from the germline V gene (reference sequence). Trimming stripped 7 bases from V and 4 bases from J, with 11 bases between. The CDR3 is CASKTRSGANVLTF. In DNA, the CDR3 is TGTGCCAGCAAGACGCGTAGCGGGGCCAACGTCCTGACTTTC.

On this clone: Other DNA sequences from this sample encode an identical CDR3 as well. The CDR3 region is CAWSRAGGILNSPLHF. The CDR3 DNA is TGTGCCTGGAGTCGCGCAGGAGGAATACTGAATTCACCCCTCCACTTT. The chain joins TRBV30 to TRBJ1-6; D unclear. V lost 2 bases to trimming and J lost 7 bases, with 18 bases between them. The CDR3 is 16 residues long. CDR1 is GTSNPN, CDR2 SVGIG, per germline (reference sequence).

The V gene is TRBV11-2, the J gene TRBJ2-1, with a tentative D call TRBD1 (6 bases). Germline-derived CDR1 and CDR2 are SGHAT and FQNNGV. V lost 3 bases and J lost 4, with 7 bases in between. The CDR3 is 13 amino acids. CDR3 loop: CASSLTGYNEQFF. For the CDR3, the DNA is TGTGCCAGCAGCTTGACAGGTTACAATGAGCAGTTCTTC.

The CDR3 loop is CASSQDETDKNIQYF. The CDR3 DNA follows: TGTGCCAGCAGCCAAGATGAGACAGACAAAAACATTCAGTACTTC. V usage is TRBV4-2 and J usage is TRBJ2-4; perhaps TRBD1 as D (5 bases). The CDR3 is 15 amino acids. Trimming left V 0 bases short and J 3 bases short, with 9 bases between. Germline assignment: CDR1 LGHNA and CDR2 YNFKEQ.

This clone was counted once. The chain has TRBV7-2 and TRBJ2-5; D call uncertain. The V and J ends lost 4 bases and 5 bases respectively, with 11 bases between them. Germline CDR1 reads SGHTA; CDR2 reads FQGNSA. The CDR3 contains 13 residues. The CDR3, as DNA: TGTGCCAGCAGCTCCCCCGAGCGTGAGACCCAGTACTTC. Its translation is CASSSPERETQYF.

The V and J genes are TRBV9 and TRBJ1-5, with 7 positions matching TRBD1. The CDR3 has 15 residues. CDR1 and CDR2 from the germline V gene are SGDLS and YYNGEE. The V gene end was trimmed by 0 bases and the J gene end by 4 bases; junction bases not matched to a gene: 4. CDR3 in amino acids: CASSVGPGGNQPQHF. The CDR3 DNA follows: TGTGCCAGCAGCGTAGGTCCAGGGGGGAATCAGCCCCAGCATTTT.

CDR3 amino acids: CASSYGLAGGTDTQYF. DNA of the CDR3: TGCGCCAGCAGCTATGGACTAGCGGGAGGCACAGATACGCAGTATTTT. The chain employs TRBV5-1 and TRBJ2-3, with 13 nucleotides matching TRBD2. Germline V gene sequence: CDR1 SGHRS, CDR2 YFSETQ. V shed 3 bases and J 1 base; nucleotides not matched to a gene: 2. The CDR3 totals 16 residues. The full variable domain, rest sourced from reference TRBV5-1 and TRBJ2-3, is KAGVTQTPRYLIKTRGQQVTLSCSPISGHRSVSWYQQTPGQGLQFLFEYFSETQRNKGNFPGRFSGRQFSNSRSEMNVSTLELGDSALYLCASSYGLAGGTDTQYFGPGTRLTVL.

The chain employs TRBV6-6 and TRBJ1-1; perhaps TRBD1 as D (5 bases). This CDR3 is 15 amino acids long. V gave up 0 bases and J gave up 4 bases, with 12 bases separating them. Germline CDR1 is MNHNY and CDR2 is SVGAGI (reference sequence). CDR3 nucleotide sequence: TGTGCCAGCAGTTACTCTGCCAGGGCGAGCACTGAAGCTTTCTTT. Its translation: CASSYSARASTEAFF.

This clone was picked up a small number of times. V is TRBV14 and J is TRBJ1-1; TRBD1 matches 7 bases. The CDR3 is made up of 15 amino acids. Germline trimming cut 5 bases from V and 2 bases from J; bases unmatched to any gene: 8. From germline, CDR1 is SGHDN and CDR2 FVKESK. The CDR3 loop is CASSAPTGPNTEAFF. As DNA, the CDR3 is TGTGCCAGCAGCGCTCCGACAGGGCCTAACACTGAAGCTTTCTTT.

This chain connects TRBV7-3 to TRBJ2-3; D is possibly TRBD1 (6 bases). Germline CDR1 and CDR2: SGHTA and FQGTGA. V lost 5 bases to trimming and J lost 0 bases, with 12 bases between them. The CDR3 totals 15 residues. Here the CDR3 DNA reads TGTGCCAGCAGCCCTGACAGGCTTAGCACAGATACGCAGTATTTT. Encoded protein: CASSPDRLSTDTQYF.

This chain uses TRBV25-1 with TRBJ2-5; 13 bases are a match to TRBD2. The CDR3 consists of 16 residues. The germline V gene encodes CDR1 MGHDK and CDR2 SYGVNS. V was pared by 6 bases and J by 4 bases, with 8 bases of the junction left unmatched. This CDR3 is CASRRRTSGSRETQYF. CDR3 nucleotide sequence: TGTGCCAGCAGACGGAGGACTAGCGGGAGTAGAGAGACCCAGTACTTC.

This chain links TRBV5-8 with TRBJ2-2; the match to TRBD2 covers 12 bases. The V gene end was trimmed by 4 bases and the J gene end by 6 bases; junction bases not matched to a gene: 7. The CDR3 consists of 16 residues. Germline loops: CDR1 SGHTS, CDR2 YDEGEE. The CDR3 region has the DNA TGTGCCAGCAGCCTAGCTAGCGGGAGGGCATCCGGGGAGCTGTTTTTT. Protein product: CASSLASGRASGELFF.

The genes are TRBV19 and TRBJ1-3, with 7 bases that match TRBD1. The V and J ends lost 5 bases and 0 bases, in that order; junction bases with no gene match: 7. Germline V gene sequence: CDR1 LNHDA, CDR2 SQIVND (reference sequence). This CDR3 region has 16 residues. The CDR3 nucleotides read TGTGCCAGTAGTTCCCCCCGACAGGGCTCTGGAAACACCATATATTTT. Translating gives CASSSPRQGSGNTIYF.

V and J are TRBV5-1 and TRBJ2-6; possibly TRBD2 for D (6 bases). The germline CDR1 and CDR2 sequences are SGHRS and YFSETQ. This CDR3 is 16 amino acids long. The V and J ends lost 2 bases and 4 bases respectively, with 13 bases between them. The CDR3 here is CASSFGGGTGANVLTF. Written as DNA, the CDR3 is TGCGCCAGCAGCTTCGGCGGAGGGACCGGGGCCAACGTCCTGACTTTC.

The genes are TRBV7-2 and TRBJ2-5, with D hard to call. This CDR3 spans 15 amino acids. V lost 1 base and J 1 base, leaving 10 bases between the germline ends. CDR1 is SGHTA, CDR2 FQGNSA, per germline. The CDR3 nucleotides read TGTGCCAGCAGCTTAGGGCCAGGATCCCAAGAGACCCAGTACTTC. Translating gives CASSLGPGSQETQYF.

The V and J genes are TRBV19 and TRBJ2-5; possibly TRBD1 for D (6 bases). The germline gives CDR1 LNHDA, CDR2 SQIVND (reference sequence). The ends were cut back, 5 bases at V and 1 base at J, with 14 bases in the middle. The CDR3 runs 15 residues. CDR3 in DNA: TGTGCCAGTAGTGCGCGCCGGACAGCCCAAGAGACCCAGTACTTC. Its translation is CASSARRTAQETQYF. Full variable domain (missing parts from reference TRBV19 and TRBJ2-5): DGGITQSPKYLFRKEGQNVTLSCEQNLNHDAMYWYRQDPGQGLRLIYYSQIVNDFQKGDIAEGYSVSREKKESFPLTVTSAQKNPTAFYLCASSARRTAQETQYFGPGTRLLVL.

The chain has TRBV2 and TRBJ2-7, with TRBD2 matching 14 bases. This CDR3 is 17 amino acids long. The germline V gene encodes CDR1 SNHLY and CDR2 FYNNEI. With 6 bases clipped from V and 0 bases from J, the junction kept 7 bases outside the gene matches. The CDR3 DNA follows: TGTGCCAGCAGCGGTGGGACTAGCGGGAGTGTCTCCTACGAGCAGTACTTC. Its protein is CASSGGTSGSVSYEQYF.

The chain carries TRBV12-5 and TRBJ2-3; TRBD2 is a possible D gene (6 bases). Germline V gene sequence: CDR1 LGHNT, CDR2 FRNRAP. V gave up 6 bases and J gave up 0 bases, with 10 bases separating them. CDR3 length: 14 amino acids. CDR3 bases: TGTGCTAGTGGCCAGAGCGGGAGCACAGATACGCAGTATTTT. This sequence encodes CASGQSGSTDTQYF. The variable domain in full, with the rest retrieved from reference TRBV12-5 and TRBJ2-3, is DARVTQTPRHKVTEMGQEVTMRCQPILGHNTVFWYRQTMMQGLELLAYFRNRAPLDDSGMPKDRFSAEMPDATLATLKIQPSEPRDSAVYFCASGQSGSTDTQYFGPGTRLTVL.